This T cell receptor beta chain is from a study of shared clonotypes between healthy human individuals. Study outcomes and limitations: Memory subsets generally showed smaller estimated richness than naive subsets did. Only blood samples were collected, and tissue repertoires likely differ. Non-shared clonotypes displayed generation probabilities falling below those of clonotypes present in all four donors.

The CDR3 runs to 13 residues. CDR1 WNHNN and CDR2 SYGVQD come from the germline V gene (reference sequence). The V gene lost 0 bases and the J gene lost 7 bases, with 9 bases spanning the gap. With respect to this clone: Its antigen remains unknown. This specimen includes other DNA sequences encoding the same CDR3.

Some clones are missing from TCRdb's copy, which holds only in-frame ones; the method was immunoSEQ multiplex PCR. Here the sample spans about 960,000 clones, roughly 72% being singletons. Within Nashville, Tennessee resided all donors, each a Caucasian adult. The TCR sequence derives from a man aged 18 to 30 in good health. The chain links TRBV10-1 to TRBJ2-5, with D unclear. Sequencing was performed on memory CD4+ T cells sorted from blood. The subset denotes: CD45RA-negative fraction. This CDR3 reads CASSESVVGTQYF. For the CDR3, the DNA is TGCGCCAGCAGTGAGTCCGTAGTCGGGACCCAGTACTTC.